This entry describes one TCR beta chain. No antigen is known for it. Amplification used 60 Vbeta primers and 13 Jbeta primers. Profiled with immunoSEQ multiplex PCR; TCRdb holds only in-frame clones, not every one. There are some 160,000 clones in the sample; about three quarters occur only once, and 1.5% to 2% lies in the top ten. The source of the sample is a study of cytomegalovirus exposure and HLA in healthy donors. Study results and limitations: It was assumed in the presence/absence analyses that sequencing depth was roughly uniform across donors.

The CDR3 length is 15 residues. J was trimmed by 4 bases and V by 3 bases; bases with no gene match: 8. Germline V gene data show CDR1 as GTSNPN and CDR2 as SVGIG (reference sequence). The donors, nominally healthy at sampling, likely had unrecorded immune exposures. The chain carries TRBV30 and TRBJ2-3; TRBD1 agrees at 9 bases. The sample was PBMCs. This TCR derives from a woman aged 25-40 years in good health and CMV-seronegative. The CDR3 region has the DNA TGTGCCTGGAGCCCCGGGACAGGGATGGCAGATACGCAGTATTTT. Translation: CAWSPGTGMADTQYF.